This paragraph covers one T cell receptor (beta chain) sequence. Its antigen is not identified. The sample originates from a study of T cells expressing NK-cell markers. Across the whole study: HCMV serostatus: seven of eight sequenced donors positive, one negative. General observations from the study: CD8+ T cells in 5 or 6 donors included dominant NKG2C+ clonotypes at roughly 1.0-7.0%.

One entry per CDR3 protein, without DNA, is what TCRdb gives after re-calling the 5' RACE reads. The sample includes about 460,000 distinct CDR3 sequences. Germline assignment: CDR1 MNHEY and CDR2 SVGEGT. The CDR3 extends over 14 amino acids. This TCR came from a woman aged 45-59 years in good health. V and J are TRBV6-2 or TRBV6-3 and TRBJ2-3; TCRdb selects TRBD1, and the lack of DNA leaves this call unchecked. The sequencing sample was made of blood T cells: a sorted CD56 or NKG2C T cell subset, CD4+ or CD8+ T cells, or bulk PBMC T cells (not recorded which). The CDR3 region is CASSETGGSDTQYF.